These T cell receptor beta chains were read from a single sample in a study of T cell therapy after organ transplantation. Which antigens these TCRs recognize remains unknown. Here immunoSEQ multiplex PCR was the method, and the copy in TCRdb shows in-frame clones only, minus some. Of about 3,400 clones in the sample, 55% to 70% were seen once. The material was CD8+ T cells from blood, obtained after autologous CMV-specific T cell therapy. Every receptor here comes from a human patient who had received a solid organ transplant and had CMV disease. Part of the T cell pool may stem from the graft donor. The CDR3 runs from the conserved cysteine through the conserved F or W. Each record gives: J gene, V gene, clone size, D gene, CDR3 DNA, CDR3 protein. The D gene is left open where the match is weak. Clone size is given for some rows only: seen once, a few or many times, or a class if the clone is expanded.

TRBJ1-2,TRBV7-9,.,.,TGTGCCAGCAGCTTACAGTCCTCCTATGGCTACACCTTC,CASSLQSSYGYTF
TRBJ2-5,TRBV5-1,.,TRBD1,TGCGCCAGCAGCCTACTGACAGGGCTTCAAGAGACCCAGTACTTC,CASSLLTGLQETQYF
TRBJ2-5,TRBV11-2,.,TRBD1,TGTGCCAGCAGCTTAGGAGTAGACAGGGCACGGGAGACCCAGTACTTC,CASSLGVDRARETQYF
TRBJ2-5,TRBV5-7,.,.,TGTGCCAGCAGCTCGAAGGACCCAACCCTACAAGAGACCCAGTACTTC,CASSSKDPTLQETQYF
TRBJ2-1,TRBV27,once,.,TGTGCCAGCACCCCTGCGGGGACGGTGAACAATGAGCAGTTCTTC,CASTPAGTVNNEQFF
TRBJ2-7,TRBV5-1,.,.,TGCGCCAGCAACCTGGACCCGGGGCTCTCCGAGCAGTACTTC,CASNLDPGLSEQYF
TRBJ1-2,TRBV7-2,.,TRBD1,TGTGCCAGCAGGGGCTTCTGGACAGGGGACTATGGCTACACCTTC,CASRGFWTGDYGYTF
TRBJ2-2,TRBV5-4,.,.,TGTGCCAGCAGCTTGGACAGGGCAACCGGGGAGCTGTTTTTT,CASSLDRATGELFF
TRBJ2-1,TRBV19,once,.,TGTGCCAGTAGTATAGGCGGGGTTAGCTCCTACAATGAGCAGTTCTTC,CASSIGGVSSYNEQFF
TRBJ2-7,TRBV7-9,.,.,TGTGCCAGCAGCTTATCGTCAGGGGTCTACGAGCAGTACTTC,CASSLSSGVYEQYF
TRBJ2-1,TRBV15,.,.,TGTGCCACCAGCAGAGACAGTTACAATGAGCAGTTCTTC,CATSRDSYNEQFF
TRBJ2-7,TRBV11-1,.,TRBD2,TGTGCCAGCAGCAGAGCGGGAAACCGTTACGAGCAGTACTTC,CASSRAGNRYEQYF
TRBJ2-2,TRBV19,.,.,TGTGCCAGCAGTCCCGGAGTTACCGGGGAGCTGTTTTTT,CASSPGVTGELFF
TRBJ2-1,TRBV7-9,.,TRBD1,TGTGCCAGCAGCTCCTACAGGGGGCTCCCCTCCAATGAGCAGTTCTTC,CASSSYRGLPSNEQFF
TRBJ2-5,TRBV6-5,.,.,TGTGCCAGCAGACCTGGTGCGTGGGAGACCCAGTACTTC,CASRPGAWETQYF
TRBJ2-1,TRBV7-8,.,TRBD1,TGTGCCAGCAGCTACTTGACAGGGGAGAGCGCCCGGGGTACGGAGCAGTTCTTC,CASSYLTGESARGTEQFF
TRBJ2-7,TRBV7-8,.,.,TGTGCCAGCAGCTTACGGTGGTACGAGCAGTACTTC,CASSLRWYEQYF
TRBJ1-2,TRBV7-1,.,.,TGTGCCAGCAGCTTATACAGTGGCTACACCTTC,CASSLYSGYTF
TRBJ1-5,TRBV27,.,.,TGTGCCAGCAGGAGAAGGGGCATGGGCAATCAGCCCCAGCATTTT,CASRRRGMGNQPQHF
TRBJ2-2,TRBV11-2,.,.,TGTGCCAGCAGCTTAGATTTACAGGGATCCAACACCGGGGAGCTGTTTTTT,CASSLDLQGSNTGELFF
TRBJ2-1,TRBV7-9,.,.,TGTGCCAGCAGCGCCGCCTCCTACAATGAGCAGTTCTTC,CASSAASYNEQFF
TRBJ1-1,TRBV19,.,.,TGTGCCAGTAGTATGACCAACACAGGTTTCACTGAAGCTTTCTTT,CASSMTNTGFTEAFF